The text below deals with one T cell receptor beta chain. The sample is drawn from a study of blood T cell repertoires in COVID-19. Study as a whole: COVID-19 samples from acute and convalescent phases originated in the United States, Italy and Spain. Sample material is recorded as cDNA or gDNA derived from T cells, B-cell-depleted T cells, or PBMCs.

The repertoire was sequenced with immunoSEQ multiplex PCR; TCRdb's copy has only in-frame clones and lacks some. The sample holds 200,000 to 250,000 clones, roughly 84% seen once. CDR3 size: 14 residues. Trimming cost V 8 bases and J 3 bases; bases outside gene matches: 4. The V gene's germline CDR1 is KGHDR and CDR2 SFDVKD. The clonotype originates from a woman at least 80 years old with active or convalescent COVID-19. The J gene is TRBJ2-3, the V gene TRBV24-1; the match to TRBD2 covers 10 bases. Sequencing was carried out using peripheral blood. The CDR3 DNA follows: TGTGCCACCACCTCTAGCGGGGGAACAGATACGCAGTATTTT. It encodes CATTSSGGTDTQYF.